This T cell receptor (beta chain) was sequenced during a study of long-term antiretroviral therapy in people with HIV. The germline V and J ends were trimmed by 5 bases and 7 bases, with 16 bases remaining between them. Germline CDR1 and CDR2: SGHRS and YFSETQ. CDR3 length: 14 residues. Version v3.0 of the immunoSEQ assay was performed at survey level. Sequencing used immunoSEQ multiplex PCR; TCRdb keeps in-frame clones, though not all of them. The sample consists of 30,000 to 35,000 clones, approximately 74% of them appearing once. Sequenced here: unsorted PBMCs, sampled 3 years after starting antiretroviral therapy. The TCR originated in a man aged 45-60 years with HIV. The rearrangement uses TRBV5-1 and TRBJ2-1; D perhaps matches TRBD1 (6 bases). As DNA, the CDR3 is TGCGCCAGCAGGAGGGACACTACATATAATGAGCAGTTCTTC. As protein: CASRRDTTYNEQFF.